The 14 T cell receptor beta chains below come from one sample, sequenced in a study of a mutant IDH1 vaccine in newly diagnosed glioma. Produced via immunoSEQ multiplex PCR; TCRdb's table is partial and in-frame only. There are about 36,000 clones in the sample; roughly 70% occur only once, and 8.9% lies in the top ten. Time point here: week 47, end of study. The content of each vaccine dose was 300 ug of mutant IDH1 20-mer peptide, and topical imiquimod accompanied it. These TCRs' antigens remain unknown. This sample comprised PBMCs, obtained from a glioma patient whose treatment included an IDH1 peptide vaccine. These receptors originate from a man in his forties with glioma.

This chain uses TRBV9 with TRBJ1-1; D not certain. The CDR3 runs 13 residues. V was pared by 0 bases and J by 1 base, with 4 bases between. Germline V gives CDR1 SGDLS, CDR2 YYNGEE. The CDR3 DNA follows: TGTGCCAGCAGCGTAGAGGGGAACACTGAAGCTTTCTTT. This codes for CASSVEGNTEAFF.

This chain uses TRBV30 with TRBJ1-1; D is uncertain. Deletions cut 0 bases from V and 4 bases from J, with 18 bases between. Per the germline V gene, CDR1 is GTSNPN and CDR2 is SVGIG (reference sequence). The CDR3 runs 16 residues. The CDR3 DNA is TGTGCCTGGAGTGTACGAATGTCCGGAGGCGGCACTGAAGCTTTCTTT. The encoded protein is CAWSVRMSGGGTEAFF.

For the CDR3, the DNA is TGTGCCAGCAGTCGTAGACAGTTATCTAACTATGGCTACACCTTC. It yields the protein CASSRRQLSNYGYTF. J is TRBJ1-2 and V is TRBV2, with D possibly TRBD1 on 5 matching bases. The germline V gene encodes CDR1 SNHLY and CDR2 FYNNEI. This CDR3 is built from 15 residues. Trimming took 5 bases from V and 0 from J, leaving 13 bases between them.

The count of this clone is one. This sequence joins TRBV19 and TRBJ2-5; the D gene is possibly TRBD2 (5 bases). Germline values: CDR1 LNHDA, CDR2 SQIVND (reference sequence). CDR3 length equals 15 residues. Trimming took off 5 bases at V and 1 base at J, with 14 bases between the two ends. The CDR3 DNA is TGTGCCAGTAGTGACTACGCGGGTTCCCAAGAGACCCAGTACTTC. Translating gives CASSDYAGSQETQYF.

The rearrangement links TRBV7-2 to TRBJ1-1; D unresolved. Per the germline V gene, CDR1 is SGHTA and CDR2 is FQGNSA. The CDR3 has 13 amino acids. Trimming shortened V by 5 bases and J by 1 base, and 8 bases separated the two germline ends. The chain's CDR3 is CASSPIRNTEAFF. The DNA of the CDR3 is TGTGCCAGCAGCCCGATCCGGAACACTGAAGCTTTCTTT.

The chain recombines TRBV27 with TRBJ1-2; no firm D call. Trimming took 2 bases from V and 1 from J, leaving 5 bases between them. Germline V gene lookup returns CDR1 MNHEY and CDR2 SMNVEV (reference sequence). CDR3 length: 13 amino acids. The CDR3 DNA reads TGTGCCAGCAGTTTAGGTGTTAACTATGGCTACACCTTC. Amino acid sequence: CASSLGVNYGYTF.

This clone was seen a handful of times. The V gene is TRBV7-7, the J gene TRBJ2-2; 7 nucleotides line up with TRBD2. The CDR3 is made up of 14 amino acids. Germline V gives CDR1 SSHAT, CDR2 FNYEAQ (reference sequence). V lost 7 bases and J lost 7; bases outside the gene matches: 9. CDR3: CASKLGGSDGELFF. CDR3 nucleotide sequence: TGTGCCAGCAAACTTGGCGGGAGTGACGGGGAGCTGTTTTTT.

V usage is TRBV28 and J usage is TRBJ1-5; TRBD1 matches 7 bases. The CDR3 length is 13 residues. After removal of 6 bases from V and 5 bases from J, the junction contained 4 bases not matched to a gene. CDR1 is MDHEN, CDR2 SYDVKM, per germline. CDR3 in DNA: TGTGCCAGCAGAGAGACAGGGCATCAGCCCCAGCATTTT. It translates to CASRETGHQPQHF.

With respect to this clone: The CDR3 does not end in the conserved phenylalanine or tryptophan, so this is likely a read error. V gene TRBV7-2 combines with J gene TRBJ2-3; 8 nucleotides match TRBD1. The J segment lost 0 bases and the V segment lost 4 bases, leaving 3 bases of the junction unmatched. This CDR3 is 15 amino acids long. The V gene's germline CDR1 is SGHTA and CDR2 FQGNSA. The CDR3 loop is CASSYDRGSTDTQYL. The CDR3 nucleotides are TGTGCCAGCAGCTACGACAGGGGTAGCACAGATACGCAGTATCTT.

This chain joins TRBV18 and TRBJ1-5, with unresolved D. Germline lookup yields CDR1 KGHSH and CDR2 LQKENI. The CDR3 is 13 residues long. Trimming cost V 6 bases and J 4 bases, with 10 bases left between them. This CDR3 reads CASSLTGNQPQHF. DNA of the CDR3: TGTGCCAGCTCCCTGACGGGTAATCAGCCCCAGCATTTT.

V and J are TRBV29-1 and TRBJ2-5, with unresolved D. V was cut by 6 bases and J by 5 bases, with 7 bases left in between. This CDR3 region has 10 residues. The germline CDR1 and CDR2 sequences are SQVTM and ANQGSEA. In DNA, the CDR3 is TGCAGCGTACGTTTGGAGACCCAGTACTTC. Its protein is CSVRLETQYF.

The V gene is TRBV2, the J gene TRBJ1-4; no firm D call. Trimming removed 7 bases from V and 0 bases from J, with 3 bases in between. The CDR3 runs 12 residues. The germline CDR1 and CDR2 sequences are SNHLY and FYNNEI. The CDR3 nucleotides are TGTGCCAGCACTACAACTAATGAAAAACTGTTTTTT. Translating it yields CASTTTNEKLFF.

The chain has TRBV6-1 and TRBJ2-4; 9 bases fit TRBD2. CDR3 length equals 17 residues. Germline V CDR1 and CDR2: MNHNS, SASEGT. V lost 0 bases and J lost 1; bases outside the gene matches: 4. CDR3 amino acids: CASSEAQREEAKNIQYF. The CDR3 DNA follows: TGTGCCAGCAGTGAAGCGCAGCGGGAGGAGGCCAAAAACATTCAGTACTTC.

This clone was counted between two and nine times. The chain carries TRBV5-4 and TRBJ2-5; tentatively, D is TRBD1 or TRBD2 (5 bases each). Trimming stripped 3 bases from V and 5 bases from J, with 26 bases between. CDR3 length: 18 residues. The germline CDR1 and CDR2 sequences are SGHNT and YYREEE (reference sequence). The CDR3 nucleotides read TGTGCCAGCAGCTCGTCCCGGGACCTGAGTTTCATCGGGGAGACCCAGTACTTC. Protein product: CASSSSRDLSFIGETQYF.